The 20 T cell receptor beta chains below all came from one sample that was sequenced in a study of esophageal squamous cell carcinoma under preoperative chemotherapy. Time point defined: before preoperative PTX-NDP chemotherapy. From the PCR reads, TCRdb called clonotypes with MiXCR, one entry per CDR3 protein. The sample lists about 16,000 distinct CDR3 sequences, around 47% occurring once. This material was collected from a patient given preoperative chemotherapy. The receptors were sampled from a human donor with esophageal squamous cell carcinoma. The donor label of this sample is uncertain.

This clonotype came up many times. The CDR3 DNA follows: TGTGCCAGCAGCTTTCTAAGGAGCGGGGGGGGCGGCACCGGGGAGCTGTTTTTT. This gives the protein CASSFLRSGGGGTGELFF. The V gene is TRBV11-1, the J gene TRBJ2-2; 10 positions agree with TRBD2. Germline CDR1 reads SGHAT; CDR2 reads FQDESV (reference sequence). The V segment lost 3 bases and the J segment 4 bases; nucleotides outside the gene matches: 11. This CDR3 is built from 18 residues.

This sequence joins TRBV6-2 or TRBV6-3 and TRBJ2-3; 10 bases match TRBD2. The CDR3 totals 17 residues. Germline V lookup: CDR1 MNHEY, CDR2 SVGEGT. The ends lost 0 bases at V and 4 bases at J; junction bases unmatched: 7. The CDR3 DNA is TGTGCCAGCAGTTACTCGGGGAGCGGGAGGGCCTCAGATACGCAGTATTTT. Amino acid sequence: CASSYSGSGRASDTQYF.

The chain combines TRBV6-5 with TRBJ2-1, with TRBD2 matching over 16 bases. V lost 4 bases, J lost 13 bases, and 7 bases stayed unmatched. This CDR3 has 15 residues. Germline lookup yields CDR1 MNHEY and CDR2 SVGAGI. The CDR3 reads CASSSGTSGGGTQFF. In DNA, the CDR3 is TGTGCCAGCAGTTCCGGGACTAGCGGGGGGGGGACCCAGTTCTTC.

In this sample, this clonotype turned up a few times. The chain is built from TRBV6-1 and TRBJ1-1; D is perhaps TRBD1 (6 bases). V shed 2 bases and J shed 4 bases, with 14 bases lying between them. Germline V gene sequence: CDR1 MNHNS, CDR2 SASEGT. This CDR3 has 15 amino acids. CDR3 amino acids: CASSETWGGGTEAFF. In DNA, the CDR3 is TGTGCCAGCAGTGAAACCTGGGGAGGGGGCACTGAAGCTTTCTTT.

The V gene is TRBV7-2, the J gene TRBJ2-1; TRBD2 agrees at 7 bases. The CDR3 runs 14 residues. Unmatched junction bases numbered 5, after V lost 5 bases and J lost 4 bases. CDR1 is SGHTA, CDR2 FQGNSA, per germline. CDR3 region: CASSPPGLYNEQFF. The CDR3, as DNA: TGTGCCAGCAGCCCCCCGGGACTATACAATGAGCAGTTCTTC.

This clonotype occurred a few times. This chain joins TRBV7-6 and TRBJ2-1, with no clear D. The end of the DNA is better explained by TRBJ2-7, so the J call may be wrong. The CDR3 covers 13 residues. Germline loops: CDR1 SGHVS, CDR2 FNYEAQ. DNA of the CDR3: TGTGCCAGCAGCACAAAACCAAACTACGAGCAGTACTTC. It is translated as CASSTKPNYEQYF.

The chain is built from TRBV6-2 or TRBV6-3 and TRBJ2-1; perhaps D is TRBD1 or TRBD2 (5 bases each). V was clipped by 0 bases and J by 7 bases, with 13 bases between them. The CDR3 spans 15 residues. Germline assignment: CDR1 MNHEY and CDR2 SVGEGT. The CDR3 bases are TGTGCCAGCAGTTACTCTCCGGGGCCATTTAATGAGCAGTTCTTC. Its protein is CASSYSPGPFNEQFF.

Sample share makes this clonotype medium-sized. As DNA, the CDR3 is TGCGCCACAAACGCCGGAACTGCTGGGGCCAACGTCCTGACTTTC. The encoded protein is CATNAGTAGANVLTF. V and J are TRBV10-2 and TRBJ2-6; D not resolved. Trimming shortened V by 10 bases and J by 2 bases, and 15 bases separated the two germline ends. Germline V gene sequence: CDR1 WSHSY, CDR2 SAAADI. CDR3 size: 15 residues.

This chain joins TRBV7-6 and TRBJ2-2, with TRBD2 matching over 11 bases. The CDR3 runs 14 residues. After removal of 11 bases from V and 6 bases from J, the junction contained 8 bases not matched to a gene. Germline-derived CDR1 and CDR2 are SGHVS and FNYEAQ. In DNA form, the CDR3 reads TGTGCCTCCTCGACTAGCGGGAATTCCGGGGAGCTGTTTTTT. Translation gives CASSTSGNSGELFF.

Notes on this clonotype: Possible read error: a much larger clone is one base away. The missing conserved phenylalanine or tryptophan at the end of this CDR3 makes a read error likely. The genes are TRBV7-2 and TRBJ2-5; unclear D gene. There are 11 residues in the CDR3. Germline CDR1 SGHTA, CDR2 FQGNSA. V was trimmed by 4 bases and J by 1 base, leaving 1 base between them. DNA for the CDR3: TGTGCCAGCAGCTCCCAAGAGACCCAGTACTCC. It codes for CASSSQETQYS.

This chain connects TRBV7-2 to TRBJ2-2; D gene uncertain. Trimming took 4 bases from V and 4 from J, leaving 13 bases between them. The CDR3 contains 15 residues. Germline loops: CDR1 SGHTA, CDR2 FQGNSA. The CDR3: CASSWTPLGTGELFF. Here the CDR3 DNA reads TGTGCCAGCAGCTGGACCCCGCTAGGCACCGGGGAGCTGTTTTTT.

The chain uses TRBV7-9 and TRBJ2-1; D possibly corresponds to TRBD2 (5 bases). The length of the CDR3 is 16 residues. CDR1 and CDR2 (germline): SEHNR, FQNEAQ (reference sequence). Trimming left V 2 bases short and J 5 bases short, with 16 bases between. CDR3 region: CASSLKRQVIHNEQFF. The DNA for the CDR3 is TGTGCCAGCAGCTTAAAGCGGCAGGTAATACACAATGAGCAGTTCTTC.

The genes are TRBV7-9 and TRBJ2-3, with 9 bases lining up with TRBD1. The CDR3 totals 18 residues. The trim removed 3 bases at V and 6 bases at J, leaving 16 bases unmatched. Germline lookup yields CDR1 SEHNR and CDR2 FQNEAQ (reference sequence). The CDR3 spells CASSLDRGYTLQPDTQYF. The DNA for the CDR3 is TGTGCCAGCAGCTTGGACAGGGGATATACCTTACAGCCGGATACGCAGTATTTT.

The chain links TRBV6-1 to TRBJ2-2; tentative D call: TRBD2 (6 bases). V dropped 6 bases and J dropped 16 bases, with 24 bases sitting between them. The CDR3 is made up of 14 amino acids. CDR1 MNHNS and CDR2 SASEGT come from the germline V gene. DNA of the CDR3: TGTGCCAGCAGCCTGGGACTCAACACCGGGGCGCAGTTTTTT. As protein: CASSLGLNTGAQFF.

The rearrangement joins TRBV7-2 to TRBJ2-5; a weak D match, TRBD1 (7 bases). In germline, CDR1 is SGHTA, CDR2 FQGNSA. The V end was cut by 11 bases, the J end by 0 bases, with 19 bases between. This CDR3 region has 15 residues. CDR3 sequence: CAAGQGGRDQETQYF. For the CDR3, the DNA is TGTGCCGCGGGGCAGGGGGGCCGTGACCAAGAGACCCAGTACTTC.

CDR3 nucleotides: TGTGCCAGCAGTTACTCAAGACTGAACTACGAGCAGTACTTC. Translating gives CASSYSRLNYEQYF. V usage is TRBV6-2 or TRBV6-3 and J usage is TRBJ2-7; unclear D gene. CDR3 length: 14 amino acids. V was clipped by 0 bases and J by 3 bases, with 9 bases between them. The germline CDR1 and CDR2 sequences are MNHEY and SVGEGT.

V gene TRBV7-9 combines with J gene TRBJ1-4, with D tentatively TRBD1 (6 bases). V lost 4 bases to trimming and J lost 4 bases, with 13 bases between them. Germline V gene sequence: CDR1 SEHNR, CDR2 FQNEAQ (reference sequence). CDR3 size: 15 residues. CDR3 bases: TGTGCCAGCAGCTCAGGGGACTGGCATAATGAAAAACTGTTTTTT. Encoded protein: CASSSGDWHNEKLFF.

This clonotype was observed a handful of times. V gene TRBV5-4 combines with J gene TRBJ2-2, with 8 nucleotides matching TRBD1. Germline V lookup: CDR1 SGHNT, CDR2 YYREEE (reference sequence). The trim removed 3 bases at V and 9 bases at J, leaving 4 bases unmatched. This CDR3 is 13 amino acids long. CDR3 residues: CASSSGTGWELFF. The CDR3 DNA reads TGTGCCAGCAGCTCTGGGACAGGTTGGGAGCTGTTTTTT.

This clonotype has only a few counts. The J gene is TRBJ2-1, the V gene TRBV12-3 or TRBV12-4, with D unresolved. Trimming shortened V by 4 bases and J by 12 bases, and 13 bases separated the two germline ends. There are 12 residues in the CDR3. CDR3 protein: CASSSGPLWQFF. CDR3 DNA sequence: TGTGCCAGCAGTTCCGGGCCCCTATGGCAGTTCTTC.

This clonotype has at least ten counts. One end of the junction is discordant with germline, which a read error may explain. This rearrangement joins TRBV7-7 to TRBJ2-5; 7 positions match TRBD2. The CDR3 contains 15 residues. Germline assignment: CDR1 SSHAT and CDR2 FNYEAQ (reference sequence). For the CDR3, the DNA is TGTGCTAGCAGCCCCAGGGAGGGGCTTAAAGAGACCCAGTACTTC. Residues: CASSPREGLKETQYF. The full variable domain, in which reference TRBV7-7 and TRBJ2-5 provide the parts outside the CDR3, is GAGVSQSPRYKVTKRGQDVTLRCDPISSHATLYWYQQALGQGPEFLTYFNYEAQPDKSGLPSDRFSAERPEGSISTLTIQRTEQRDSAMYRCASSPREGLKETQYFGPGTRLLVL.